The 27 T cell receptor beta chains given below trace back to one sample, sequenced in a study of blood T cell repertoires in COVID-19. Generated by immunoSEQ multiplex PCR, the TCRdb table keeps only in-frame clones and is missing some. The table records 150,000 or so clones, about four fifths of them present only once. Sequencing input: peripheral blood. These receptors came from a woman aged 55-75 years with acute or convalescent COVID-19.

The V and J genes are TRBV14 and TRBJ2-6, with 12 bases that match TRBD1. After removal of 4 bases from V and 3 bases from J, the junction contained 7 bases not matched to a gene. The germline CDR1 and CDR2 sequences are SGHDN and FVKESK. There are 18 residues in the CDR3. CDR3 sequence: CASSLQGQGASGANVLTF. The CDR3 region has the DNA TGTGCCAGCAGCCTGCAGGGACAGGGGGCCAGTGGGGCCAACGTCCTGACTTTC.

A few counts support this clone. The chain recombines TRBV5-5 with TRBJ2-5; D unclear. There are 13 residues in the CDR3. The V end was cut by 1 base, the J end by 0 bases, with 4 bases between. Germline V gene data show CDR1 as SGHKS and CDR2 as YYEKEE (reference sequence). The chain's CDR3 is CASSLYYQETQYF. The CDR3 coding sequence is TGTGCCAGCAGCTTGTATTACCAAGAGACCCAGTACTTC.

This clone was detected only once. This sequence joins TRBV27 and TRBJ1-3; 7 bases align to TRBD1. V was pared by 6 bases and J by 2 bases, with 4 bases of the junction left unmatched. CDR1 and CDR2 (germline): MNHEY, SMNVEV (reference sequence). This CDR3 is 14 amino acids long. CDR3 DNA: TGTGCCAGCAGACTAGACAGGGCTGGAAACACCATATATTTT. This encodes CASRLDRAGNTIYF.

In nucleotides, the CDR3 is TGTGCCAGTAGTACCTCTGGTCTAATTAACACGCAGTATTTT. It translates to CASSTSGLINTQYF. The chain links TRBV19 to TRBJ2-3; D uncertain. Germline CDR1 is LNHDA and CDR2 is SQIVND (reference sequence). Trimming shortened V by 4 bases and J by 9 bases, and 17 bases separated the two germline ends. The CDR3 loop spans 14 amino acids.

The chain carries TRBV19 and TRBJ2-2; 8 positions match TRBD2. From germline, CDR1 is LNHDA and CDR2 SQIVND (reference sequence). The J segment lost 5 bases and the V segment lost 6 bases, leaving 11 bases of the junction unmatched. CDR3 length: 16 residues. The CDR3: CASSSSGTRRTGELFF. The CDR3 coding sequence is TGTGCCAGTAGCTCGTCCGGGACTAGGAGGACCGGGGAGCTGTTTTTT.

The gene calls are TRBV4-2 and TRBJ1-1; a possible D gene is TRBD1 (6 bases). This CDR3 comprises 14 residues. V lost 0 bases to trimming and J lost 6 bases, with 11 bases between them. Germline-derived CDR1 and CDR2 are LGHNA and YNFKEQ. CDR3 bases: TGTGCCAGCAGCCAAGAAGGGGGGGGTCCTGAAGCTTTCTTT. It encodes CASSQEGGGPEAFF.

The CDR3 is CASSVRLAGTDTQYF. The CDR3 DNA reads TGTGCCAGCAGCGTGCGACTAGCGGGCACAGATACGCAGTATTTT. The chain links TRBV9 to TRBJ2-3; TRBD2 agrees at 9 bases. CDR3 length equals 15 residues. The V segment lost 2 bases and the J segment 1 base; nucleotides outside the gene matches: 2. Germline V lookup: CDR1 SGDLS, CDR2 YYNGEE.

The DNA of the CDR3 is TGTGCCAGCATGACAGGGTATGGTGAAAAACTGTTTTTT. Translated: CASMTGYGEKLFF. The chain combines TRBV27 with TRBJ1-4; 7 bases fit TRBD1. Germline V lookup: CDR1 MNHEY, CDR2 SMNVEV (reference sequence). V shed 7 bases and J 7 bases; nucleotides not matched to a gene: 6. The CDR3 totals 13 residues.

A note on this clone: Other DNA sequences in this specimen translate into the identical CDR3. The V and J genes are TRBV7-2 and TRBJ1-1, with D possibly TRBD1 on 6 matching bases. The CDR3 runs 13 residues. CDR1 and CDR2 (germline): SGHTA, FQGNSA. V shed 4 bases and J shed 4 bases, with 10 bases lying between them. CDR3 bases: TGTGCCAGCAGCTCTACAGGGTCCACTGAAGCTTTCTTT. Its translation is CASSSTGSTEAFF.

The chain couples TRBV7-2 to TRBJ2-7; D is perhaps TRBD2 (5 bases). V lost 5 bases, J lost 3 bases, and 14 bases lay in between. Germline assignment: CDR1 SGHTA and CDR2 FQGNSA. The CDR3 covers 14 residues. The CDR3 DNA sequence: TGTGCCAGCAGCGGCCCGCTAGCCCTCTACGAGCAGTACTTC. Amino acid sequence: CASSGPLALYEQYF.

This sequence joins TRBV6-5 and TRBJ1-3; D is unclear. Trimming pared 4 bases from V and 4 bases from J, leaving 11 bases between. This CDR3 comprises 14 residues. The germline V gene encodes CDR1 MNHEY and CDR2 SVGAGI. This CDR3 is CASSSSRQGNTIYF. The DNA for the CDR3 is TGTGCCAGCAGTTCATCGCGACAAGGAAACACCATATATTTT.

This sequence joins TRBV19 and TRBJ1-1; D not resolved. Deletions cut 7 bases from V and 0 bases from J, with 15 bases between. Germline V gene data show CDR1 as LNHDA and CDR2 as SQIVND (reference sequence). The CDR3 has 15 amino acids. CDR3 coding DNA: TGTGCCAGTAACCCTCCGGGTCGGATGAACACTGAAGCTTTCTTT. Its protein is CASNPPGRMNTEAFF.

V gene TRBV27 combines with J gene TRBJ2-1; D remains ambiguous. CDR1 and CDR2 from the germline V gene are MNHEY and SMNVEV (reference sequence). The ends were cut back, 3 bases at V and 9 bases at J, with 12 bases in the middle. The length of the CDR3 is 13 residues. The CDR3 DNA reads TGTGCCAGCAGTTTGAACAGTATACCTGAGCAGTTCTTC. It encodes CASSLNSIPEQFF.

This sequence joins TRBV7-9 and TRBJ1-2, with 7 positions matching TRBD1. Per the germline V gene, CDR1 is SEHNR and CDR2 is FQNEAQ (reference sequence). This CDR3 has 13 residues. V was clipped by 5 bases and J by 8 bases; unmatched bases: 8. CDR3 nucleotide sequence: TGTGCCAGCAGCCTCACAGACAGGGACGGCTACACCTTC. Its protein product is CASSLTDRDGYTF.

The chain has TRBV7-9 and TRBJ1-4; tentatively, D is TRBD1 (6 bases). V was pared by 5 bases and J by 4 bases, with 11 bases between. The CDR3 has 14 amino acids. Germline V gene lookup returns CDR1 SEHNR and CDR2 FQNEAQ (reference sequence). CDR3 sequence: CASSEGHRNEKLFF. The CDR3 DNA reads as TGTGCCAGCAGCGAGGGACACCGTAATGAAAAACTGTTTTTT.

The chain is built from TRBV18 and TRBJ2-1, with D possibly matching TRBD2 (6 bases). V lost 1 base to trimming and J lost 5 bases, with 9 bases between them. CDR3 length equals 14 residues. Germline-derived CDR1 and CDR2 are KGHSH and LQKENI. CDR3 loop: CASSPLAGNNEQFF. As DNA, the CDR3 is TGTGCCAGCTCACCACTGGCGGGGAACAATGAGCAGTTCTTC.

CDR3 protein: CASSFREPSSYNSPLHF. CDR3 in DNA: TGCGCCAGCAGCTTCCGGGAACCAAGCTCCTATAATTCACCCCTCCACTTT. The chain is built from TRBV5-1 and TRBJ1-6; no clear D. Germline CDR1 is SGHRS and CDR2 is YFSETQ. The CDR3 covers 17 residues. Between the trimmed V and J ends, which lost 2 bases and 0 bases, there was a span of 12 bases.

This sequence joins TRBV5-4 and TRBJ2-1; 7 bases line up with TRBD1. After removal of 0 bases from V and 4 bases from J, the junction contained 4 bases not matched to a gene. The CDR3 extends over 15 amino acids. Germline lookup yields CDR1 SGHNT and CDR2 YYREEE (reference sequence). This chain's CDR3 is CASSLATGTYNEQFF. In nucleotides, the CDR3 is TGTGCCAGCAGCTTGGCGACAGGGACGTACAATGAGCAGTTCTTC.

The V call is TRBV9, the J call TRBJ2-5, with D perhaps TRBD1 (7 bases). Germline V gene sequence: CDR1 SGDLS, CDR2 YYNGEE. CDR3 length equals 13 residues. The V and J ends lost 5 bases and 7 bases respectively, with 15 bases between them. CDR3: CASRPAQGGTQYF. The CDR3 nucleotides are TGTGCCAGCAGACCAGCTCAGGGGGGGACCCAGTACTTC.

The chain carries TRBV11-1 and TRBJ1-1; 8 bases map to TRBD1. V trimming: 0 bases; J trimming: 2 bases; junction bases outside the gene matches: 5. The CDR3 is 16 residues long. Looked up from germline, CDR1 is SGHAT and CDR2 is FQDESV (reference sequence). The CDR3 region is CASSLARGQGNTEAFF. The CDR3 bases are TGTGCCAGCAGCTTAGCGCGAGGACAGGGAAACACTGAAGCTTTCTTT.

This clone was found once. The chain joins TRBV12-3 or TRBV12-4 to TRBJ1-1; D is uncertain. V was shortened by 6 bases and J by 4 bases, with 12 bases between the two germline ends. The CDR3 covers 13 residues. CDR3 coding DNA: TGTGCCAGCAGCTACCGGGGTGGCACTGAAGCTTTCTTT. Its protein is CASSYRGGTEAFF.

The chain joins TRBV29-1 to TRBJ1-1, with D possibly being TRBD1 (6 bases). The V and J ends lost 5 bases and 1 base respectively, with 8 bases between them. From germline, CDR1 is SQVTM and CDR2 ANQGSEA. The CDR3 runs 12 residues. The chain's CDR3 is CSVWTANTEAFF. In DNA, the CDR3 is TGCAGCGTTTGGACAGCGAACACTGAAGCTTTCTTT.

The genes are TRBV7-6 and TRBJ1-2; D might be TRBD1 (6 bases). Germline-derived CDR1 and CDR2 are SGHVS and FNYEAQ. This CDR3 has 13 amino acids. V was trimmed by 3 bases and J by 9 bases, leaving 14 bases between them. The CDR3 loop reads CASSLGPQGSYTF. The CDR3, as DNA: TGTGCCAGCAGCTTGGGACCGCAGGGGAGCTACACCTTC.

The gene calls are TRBV2 and TRBJ1-5, with 7 bases matching TRBD1. J lost 0 bases, V lost 9 bases, and 5 bases had no gene match. The CDR3 is 14 residues long. Germline CDR1 reads SNHLY; CDR2 reads FYNNEI. In DNA form, the CDR3 reads TGTGCCAGTCGGACAGGCTATAGCAATCAGCCCCAGCATTTT. Residues: CASRTGYSNQPQHF.

V usage is TRBV28 and J usage is TRBJ1-4; 7 bases match TRBD1. Germline lookup yields CDR1 MDHEN and CDR2 SYDVKM. The CDR3 contains 14 residues. After removal of 2 bases from V and 3 bases from J, the junction contained 0 bases not matched to a gene. CDR3 sequence reads: CASSLQGANEKLFF. CDR3 nucleotide sequence: TGTGCCAGCAGTTTACAGGGGGCTAATGAAAAACTGTTTTTT.

The CDR3 region is CAWSPGTGGYGYTF. The DNA for the CDR3 is TGTGCCTGGTCCCCGGGGACAGGGGGCTATGGCTACACCTTC. This rearrangement joins TRBV30 to TRBJ1-2, with 11 bases that match TRBD1. CDR1 GTSNPN and CDR2 SVGIG come from the germline V gene (reference sequence). The V and J ends lost 5 bases and 4 bases, in that order; junction bases with no gene match: 6. The CDR3 spans 14 residues.

This rearrangement joins TRBV5-1 to TRBJ1-1; D remains unclear. Trimming stripped 4 bases from V and 1 base from J, with 8 bases between. Germline V gene lookup returns CDR1 SGHRS and CDR2 YFSETQ. The CDR3 spans 13 residues. The CDR3 DNA sequence: TGCGCCAGCAGCCATTCAGGGAACACTGAAGCTTTCTTT. Its protein product is CASSHSGNTEAFF.